Included here is one T cell receptor (beta chain) sequence, with context. Its specific antigen is unknown. Per-nucleotide qualities are absent, and no much larger clonotype sits a single base away. These data come from a study of memory CD4+ T cells and cytomegalovirus serostatus (dated by TCRdb to between 2018 and 2021). About the investigation overall: The cohort included about 33 healthy adults from Belgium, of whom 9 were CMV seropositive and approximately 24 were CMV seronegative. The study sequenced CD4+ memory TCRbeta repertoires of a Belgian cohort with known cytomegalovirus serostatus to replicate a published TCR-based CMV serostatus classifier. The paper's findings and limits, for the study overall: Of fewer than 200 previously reported CMV-associated TCRbeta sequences, approximately 70 appeared in the CD4+ memory repertoires, each in one to five individuals. For CMV serostatus prediction, a median bootstrapped AUC of roughly 0.94 was reached with the original framework, and a median bootstrapped AUC of roughly 0.9 was reached with a US-trained random forest. A median bootstrapped AUC of 0.95 with a 95% CI of 0.76-1.00 was achieved on the Belgian cohort by the original-framework classifier. Only CD4+CD45RO+ memory cells were sequenced, in contrast to the original study, in which naive and memory CD4+ and CD8+ populations were covered. The results were read as suggesting that the CMV-associated TCR signature is, for the most part, present in the CD4+ memory repertoire.

CDR1 is given as KGHSH and CDR2 as LQKENI, both from the germline V gene. From V the trimming removes 1 base and from J it removes 0 bases, while the gene matches leave 2 bases of the junction unaccounted for. From the cysteine through the phenylalanine, the CDR3 covers 15 amino acids. Only the CDR3 DNA is retained, 45 bases long and in frame from the first base. Genomic DNA was extracted from sorted cells with the Quick-DNA Microprep Kit. Amplification of TCRbeta DNA was done with the immunoSEQ hsTCRbeta kit, following the protocol from the manufacturer. TCRbeta libraries were sequenced on an Illumina MiSeq instrument. Regarding the original processing steps: Removing out-of-frame sequences left approximately 2,000,000 distinct TCRbeta sequences, an average of roughly 67,000 per individual. Each individual was scored according to the count of some 160 previously reported CMV-associated TCRbeta sequences and the total productive distinct TCRbeta count. A beta-binomial model was reimplemented in Python, and random forests from scikit-learn, run with default parameters, were trained on data from the US cohort. Classifier performance on the Belgian cohort was summarized as median AUC with percentile confidence intervals calculated over 10,000 bootstrap iterations. In its TCRdb copy, this immuneACCESS table keeps in-frame sequences only and misses some clones. Where compared with another copy, unresolved V genes explain less than half of these, and the others have no known cause. That table supplies the V and J calls and clone size; D and trimming were determined from the DNA. This sample is represented by 50,000 to 60,000 clones; 82% of them were singletons. The top ten clones comprise 0.5% to 0.6% of the sample.

Single viable CD3+CD4+CD8-CD45RO+ cells were sorted as memory CD4+ T cells on a FACSAria II. CMV serostatus was determined using a Roche Elecsys assay that detects serum IgG against CMV pp150, pp28, p38 and p52. Following thawing, total CD4+ T cells were enriched through positive selection using CD4 magnetic microbeads. The samples came from a different study that was designed specifically to examine the CD4+ T cell memory repertoire. Peripheral blood mononuclear cells were isolated and cryopreserved according to standard operating procedures, and serum was kept at -80 degrees C. Staining used CD3-PerCP (BW264/56), CD4-APC (RPA-T4), CD45RO-PE (UCHT1) and CD8-Pacific Orange (3B5) antibodies, with Sytox blue excluding non-viable cells.

Sequencing input: memory CD4+ T cells from blood. The sequence was collected from an adult in good health and CMV-seronegative. The sequence joins TRBV18 to TRBJ1-1, with 7 central nucleotides matching TRBD1. At the DNA level, the sequence is TGTGCCAGCTCACCACGACAGGGTGTGAACACTGAAGCTTTCTTT. Its translation is CASSPRQGVNTEAFF.